This T cell receptor beta chain was identified in a study of blood T cell repertoires in COVID-19. TCRdb's copy holds only in-frame clones and misses some; the assay was immunoSEQ multiplex PCR. The sample includes about 190,000 clones, roughly 80% of them seen just once. The CDR3 has 15 amino acids. V was clipped by 2 bases and J by 7 bases, with 18 bases between them. CDR1 is MNHEY and CDR2 is SVGAGI in the germline V gene. The sample consisted of peripheral blood. The V call is TRBV6-5, the J call TRBJ2-7; D gene ambiguous. The origin of this receptor is a man in his sixties with active or convalescent COVID-19. CDR3 DNA: TGTGCCAGCAGTTACATGGTAGCCCCCCTTGGAGAGCAGTACTTC. This translates into CASSYMVAPLGEQYF.